These 3 T cell receptor beta chains came from one sample sequenced in a study of early T cells in non-severe SARS-CoV-2 infection. A single record per CDR3 protein comes from TCRdb applying MiXCR to the 5' RACE reads. This sample yields 40,000 to 45,000 distinct CDR3 sequences, of which approximately 5.9% are seen a single time; around 7.7% belongs to the top ten. Sample: whole blood, taken at baseline. The source is an adult who was a healthcare worker with PCR-confirmed SARS-CoV-2 infection or an uninfected control (not recorded which).

This clonotype was recorded many times. This chain uses TRBV7-2 with TRBJ1-2; TRBD1 agrees at 8 bases. This CDR3 contains 17 residues. Germline V gives CDR1 SGHTA, CDR2 FQGNSA. V gave up 6 bases and J gave up 5 bases; unmatched junction bases: 17. The CDR3: CASRPMQGALPLYGYTF. In nucleotides, the CDR3 is TGTGCCAGCAGACCAATGCAGGGGGCCCTCCCCTTATATGGCTACACCTTC.

This clonotype was observed many times. The chain joins TRBV28 to TRBJ1-1; weak D call: TRBD1 (5 bases). The germline gives CDR1 MDHEN, CDR2 SYDVKM. Between the trimmed V and J ends, which lost 10 bases and 1 base, there was a span of 13 bases. This CDR3 comprises 13 residues. In nucleotides, the CDR3 is TGTGCCATCCGCAGGGAAGCGAACACTGAAGCTTTCTTT. Translating it yields CAIRREANTEAFF.

This clonotype was seen many times. This rearrangement joins TRBV11-2 to TRBJ1-3, with 8 bases that match TRBD1. The V gene end was trimmed by 5 bases and the J gene end by 7 bases; junction bases not matched to a gene: 7. From germline, CDR1 is SGHAT and CDR2 FQNNGV. The CDR3 runs to 14 residues. In DNA, the CDR3 is TGTGCCAGCAGCGCGGACAGGGAAGAGAACACCATATATTTT. It translates to CASSADREENTIYF.